What follows is one TCR beta chain and its context. This clone's antigen is unknown. With a much larger clone just one base away, this may be a read error. The conserved phenylalanine or tryptophan normally closing the CDR3 is absent here, so this likely arose from a read error. This record belongs to a study of T cell repertoires in cytomegalovirus infection (dated by TCRdb to between 2018 and 2021). In terms of the full investigation: The HLA type of each donor mattered for the analysis, because public TCR beta signatures pointed to carriage of CMV infection along with the matching HLA type.

What the authors observed across the whole study: Cumulative frequency of public TCR beta family members discriminated carriers of CMV infection plus the relevant HLA type in this cohort and an independent 352-donor cohort. The ex vivo response was dominated by HLA-C-restricted CMV-specific TCR beta clonotypes, which also provided the single most frequent clonotype in two of eight donors.

CDR1 is given as MDHEN and CDR2 as SYDVKM, both from the germline V gene. 13 amino acids form the CDR3, both terminal residues included. Only the CDR3 DNA is retained, 39 bases long and in frame from the first base. The V end loses 4 bases and the J end loses 5 bases, and a stretch of 9 bases separates them. TCRdb lists the instrument as Illumina HiSeq 1500. In-frame beta chains were kept once TCRdb had trimmed the public reads at Q25 with fastp and called clones with MiXCR. Rows with a matching CDR3 protein are joined into one entry that keeps the most common DNA and genes. The table for this sample lists some 680,000 distinct CDR3 sequences; approximately 34% of them were counted only once. Under 3% of the sample goes to the ten largest clones.

The sequencing input was PBMCs. This receptor was identified in a human donor in good health (CMV status not recorded). Some clones in this sample may be carry-over from other donors' samples. This receptor chain uses TRBV28 and TRBJ2-1, and perhaps TRBD1 as D gene, on 6 matching bases. The CDR3: CASSWGTNNEQFL. The nucleotide sequence reads TGTGCCAGCAGTTGGGGGACAAACAATGAGCAGTTCTTA.